The 29 T cell receptor beta chains given below trace back to one sample, sequenced in a study of vaccination effects on CD4 cells after COVID-19. Libraries were prepared by immunoSEQ multiplex PCR; TCRdb keeps only in-frame clonotypes and omits some of them. The sample holds tens of thousands of clones, approximately 60% seen once. Before sequencing took place, the ViraFEST assay used viral peptide pools to expand antigen-specific CD4+ T cells. The culture ran for about eleven days before CD4+ T cells were isolated. Of the BNT162b2 and mRNA-1273 vaccines, participants received two doses of one or the other. These receptors have no known antigen. The starting material was CD4+ T cells from PBMCs cultured with SARS-CoV-2 spike peptides, obtained after COVID-19 vaccination. These receptors were obtained from a human donor who received a COVID-19 vaccine.

The rearrangement uses TRBV5-1 and TRBJ2-3; tentatively, D is TRBD2 (5 bases). Germline V gene sequence: CDR1 SGHRS, CDR2 YFSETQ. The CDR3 contains 12 residues. V dropped 7 bases and J dropped 0 bases, with 6 bases sitting between them. CDR3 residues: CASGESTDTQYF. The DNA of the CDR3 is TGCGCCAGCGGGGAGAGCACAGATACGCAGTATTTT.

This chain connects TRBV24-1 to TRBJ2-3; no firm D call. Trimming pared 4 bases from V and 1 base from J, leaving 11 bases between. Germline V gene data show CDR1 as KGHDR and CDR2 as SFDVKD. This CDR3 is 15 amino acids long. The chain's CDR3 is CATSDSGGGTDTQYF. The CDR3 region has the DNA TGTGCCACCAGTGACTCCGGCGGAGGCACAGATACGCAGTATTTT.

The genes are TRBV30 and TRBJ1-2; unclear D gene. V dropped 2 bases and J dropped 3 bases, with 4 bases sitting between them. CDR3 length equals 11 residues. Germline CDR1 and CDR2: GTSNPN and SVGIG (reference sequence). This chain's CDR3 is CAWSLDYGYTF. The CDR3 DNA sequence: TGTGCCTGGAGTTTAGACTATGGCTACACCTTC.

V is TRBV12-5 and J is TRBJ2-1; 11 bases align to TRBD2. The germline CDR1 and CDR2 sequences are LGHNT and FRNRAP. V gave up 7 bases and J gave up 4 bases; unmatched junction bases: 12. This CDR3 has 17 amino acids. CDR3 protein: CASAQAPRLAGYNEQFF. The DNA for the CDR3 is TGTGCTAGTGCCCAAGCCCCCCGACTAGCGGGGTACAATGAGCAGTTCTTC. The whole variable domain, remainder taken from reference TRBV12-5 and TRBJ2-1, is DARVTQTPRHKVTEMGQEVTMRCQPILGHNTVFWYRQTMMQGLELLAYFRNRAPLDDSGMPKDRFSAEMPDATLATLKIQPSEPRDSAVYFCASAQAPRLAGYNEQFFGPGTRLTVL.

This clone appeared a single time. The chain has TRBV5-1 and TRBJ2-5, with 16 bases lining up with TRBD2. The CDR3 loop spans 18 amino acids. V lost 4 bases to trimming and J lost 5 bases; unmatched junction nucleotides: 11. Germline V CDR1 and CDR2: SGHRS, YFSETQ. The CDR3 DNA reads as TGCGCCAGCAGCATCACCGGGACTAGCGGGAGGGCCAGTGAGACCCAGTACTTC. It encodes CASSITGTSGRASETQYF.

The V gene is TRBV18, the J gene TRBJ2-2, with D maybe TRBD1 (6 bases). CDR3 size: 14 residues. The V gene lost 2 bases and the J gene lost 3 bases, with 7 bases spanning the gap. CDR1 is KGHSH and CDR2 is LQKENI in the germline V gene. CDR3 loop: CASSPGQYTGELFF. For the CDR3, the DNA is TGTGCCAGCTCACCAGGACAGTACACCGGGGAGCTGTTTTTT.

The genes are TRBV3-1 (or the pseudogene TRBV3-2) and TRBJ1-1; no clear D gene. The germline V and J ends were trimmed by 0 bases and 0 bases, with 5 bases remaining between them. The CDR3 runs 14 residues. Germline-derived CDR1 and CDR2 are LGHDT and YNNKEL (reference sequence). The chain's CDR3 is CASSQDTLNTEAFF. CDR3 in DNA: TGTGCCAGCAGCCAAGATACGCTGAACACTGAAGCTTTCTTT.

CDR3 residues: CASSDRTSGRDEQYF. In DNA, the CDR3 is TGTGCCAGCAGTGACCGAACTAGCGGGAGGGACGAGCAGTACTTC. The V and J genes are TRBV6-4 and TRBJ2-7; 13 nucleotides line up with TRBD2. CDR1 is MRHNA and CDR2 is SNTAGT in the germline V gene. V shed 2 bases and J 5 bases; nucleotides not matched to a gene: 3. This CDR3 has 15 residues.

The chain has TRBV19 and TRBJ1-5; tentatively, D is TRBD1 (5 bases). Trimming stripped 2 bases from V and 3 bases from J, with 17 bases between. The germline V gene encodes CDR1 LNHDA and CDR2 SQIVND (reference sequence). CDR3 size: 17 residues. The CDR3 coding sequence is TGTGCCAGTAGTATAAGAAAAGGGGCGGGGAACAATCAGCCCCAGCATTTT. Amino acid sequence: CASSIRKGAGNNQPQHF.

The chain links TRBV5-1 to TRBJ2-3; the match to TRBD2 covers 10 bases. V gave up 4 bases and J gave up 1 base; unmatched junction bases: 3. The CDR3 loop spans 15 amino acids. Looked up from germline, CDR1 is SGHRS and CDR2 is YFSETQ. For the CDR3, the DNA is TGCGCCAGCAGCGGTCTAGCGGGGGGCACAGATACGCAGTATTTT. Encoded protein: CASSGLAGGTDTQYF.

This clone was detected only once. This chain connects TRBV2 to TRBJ1-3; D is possibly TRBD1 (5 bases). Trimming stripped 8 bases from V and 2 bases from J, with 16 bases between. Germline CDR1 SNHLY, CDR2 FYNNEI. There are 15 residues in the CDR3. CDR3 DNA: TGTGCCAGCGGAGCAACAGGTATCCCTGGAAACACCATATATTTT. As protein: CASGATGIPGNTIYF.

The CDR3 loop is CASSRRTGGDYEQYF. Written as DNA, the CDR3 is TGCGCCAGCAGCCGGAGGACGGGAGGGGACTACGAGCAGTACTTC. This chain connects TRBV4-1 to TRBJ2-7; 8 nucleotides line up with TRBD2. J gave up 3 bases and V 4 bases, and 8 bases lay outside the gene matches. Looked up from germline, CDR1 is MGHRA and CDR2 is YSYEKL. CDR3 size: 15 residues.

The genes are TRBV18 and TRBJ2-3; no reliable D call. The CDR3 consists of 14 residues. Looked up from germline, CDR1 is KGHSH and CDR2 is LQKENI. Deletions cut 2 bases from V and 6 bases from J, with 12 bases between. CDR3 sequence (DNA): TGTGCCAGCTCACCAACTCTGGGCTCGGATACGCAGTATTTT. Amino acids: CASSPTLGSDTQYF.

This chain links TRBV4-2 with TRBJ1-6; D is unresolved. Trimming left V 0 bases short and J 11 bases short, with 14 bases between. From germline, CDR1 is LGHNA and CDR2 YNFKEQ. This CDR3 spans 15 amino acids. The CDR3 sequence: CASSQDPGFGTPLHF. The DNA for the CDR3 is TGTGCCAGCAGCCAAGATCCCGGGTTTGGTACACCCCTCCACTTT.

The chain links TRBV7-9 to TRBJ1-5, with 10 bases matching TRBD1. V was pared by 6 bases and J by 7 bases, with 9 bases of the junction left unmatched. The CDR3 has 15 residues. CDR1 SEHNR and CDR2 FQNEAQ come from the germline V gene (reference sequence). The CDR3, as DNA: TGTGCCAGCAGTTCCGGGACAGGGGAATTCCAGCCCCAGCATTTT. This translates into CASSSGTGEFQPQHF.

The CDR3 DNA is TGTGCCAGCAGCTTTCGAGACCTCTATGGCTACACCTTC. Amino acid sequence: CASSFRDLYGYTF. The V gene is TRBV7-9, the J gene TRBJ1-2; D ambiguous. This CDR3 comprises 13 residues. V was clipped by 3 bases and J by 4 bases, with 9 bases between them. Germline CDR1 SEHNR, CDR2 FQNEAQ (reference sequence).

The chain recombines TRBV5-1 with TRBJ2-1; D call uncertain. V gave up 0 bases and J gave up 6 bases, with 13 bases separating them. The CDR3 extends over 15 amino acids. Per the germline V gene, CDR1 is SGHRS and CDR2 is YFSETQ. This CDR3 reads CASSLAEDSVNEQFF. In DNA, the CDR3 is TGCGCCAGCAGCTTGGCCGAGGATTCGGTCAATGAGCAGTTCTTC.

The chain joins TRBV7-9 to TRBJ1-1, with unresolved D. The CDR3 extends over 14 amino acids. Between the trimmed V and J ends, which lost 5 bases and 4 bases, there was a span of 14 bases. Germline CDR1 reads SEHNR; CDR2 reads FQNEAQ (reference sequence). For the CDR3, the DNA is TGTGCCAGCAGCCTAGGTGAGATTTTCACTGAAGCTTTCTTT. Residues: CASSLGEIFTEAFF.

This clone has a handful of counts. CDR3 DNA: TGCAGCGTTTCAGGGGGGGAAAATCAGCCCCAGCATTTT. Amino acids: CSVSGGENQPQHF. The chain is built from TRBV29-1 and TRBJ1-5; 7 bases fit TRBD1. This CDR3 region has 13 residues. Trimming at V came to 5 bases and at J to 4 bases, leaving 5 bases not matched to a gene. Germline V gives CDR1 SQVTM, CDR2 ANQGSEA.

This clone was observed a handful of times. The chain combines TRBV18 with TRBJ2-5, with no clear D. V shed 3 bases and J shed 3 bases, with 2 bases lying between them. In germline, CDR1 is KGHSH, CDR2 LQKENI. This CDR3 region has 11 residues. The CDR3 is CASSPKETQYF. The CDR3 DNA reads TGTGCCAGCTCACCCAAAGAGACCCAGTACTTC.

The chain couples TRBV7-9 to TRBJ2-7; D unclear. Looked up from germline, CDR1 is SEHNR and CDR2 is FQNEAQ (reference sequence). The length of the CDR3 is 13 residues. Trimming left V 0 bases short and J 6 bases short, with 9 bases between. CDR3 in amino acids: CASSLAEYGEQYF. For the CDR3, the DNA is TGTGCCAGCAGCTTAGCGGAGTACGGCGAGCAGTACTTC.

The table lists this clone with a few counts. V usage is TRBV12-5 and J usage is TRBJ1-3; D is uncertain. The CDR3 spans 15 residues. Per germline, CDR1 LGHNT and CDR2 FRNRAP. V shed 7 bases and J shed 2 bases, with 15 bases lying between them. DNA of the CDR3: TGTGCTAGTGCCTACCCGGGGTTTCCTGGAAACACCATATATTTT. It specifies CASAYPGFPGNTIYF. Together with reference TRBV12-5 and TRBJ1-3, the CDR3 gives the full variable domain: DARVTQTPRHKVTEMGQEVTMRCQPILGHNTVFWYRQTMMQGLELLAYFRNRAPLDDSGMPKDRFSAEMPDATLATLKIQPSEPRDSAVYFCASAYPGFPGNTIYFGEGSWLTVV.

The chain joins TRBV3-1 (or the pseudogene TRBV3-2) to TRBJ2-2; tentative D call: TRBD2 (5 bases). Germline loops: CDR1 LGHDT, CDR2 YNNKEL (reference sequence). V was pared by 4 bases and J by 5 bases, with 11 bases between. The CDR3 covers 14 residues. CDR3 residues: CASSPRTSTGELFF. For the CDR3, the DNA is TGTGCCAGCAGCCCCAGAACTAGTACCGGGGAGCTGTTTTTT.

This clone was counted a few times. The genes are TRBV21-1 and TRBJ1-1. TRBV21-1 is termed a pseudogene. The CDR3 has 14 amino acids. CDR3: CASNGPQVNTEAFF. The CDR3 DNA is TGTGCCAGCAACGGACCTCAGGTGAACACTGAAGCTTTCTTT.

This sequence joins TRBV10-3 and TRBJ1-3; TRBD1 is a possible D gene (5 bases). V lost 3 bases and J lost 3, with 12 bases in between. CDR3 length: 15 residues. The germline gives CDR1 ENHRY, CDR2 SYGVKD. CDR3 amino acids: CAISDEGQGGNTIYF. In DNA, the CDR3 is TGTGCCATCAGTGATGAAGGGCAGGGTGGAAACACCATATATTTT.

V is TRBV24-1 and J is TRBJ1-1, with 10 bases aligning to TRBD1. CDR1 is KGHDR, CDR2 SFDVKD, per germline. Trimming took 7 bases from V and 0 from J; bases not matched to a gene: 4. This CDR3 is 15 amino acids long. The CDR3 bases are TGTGCCACCAGGGGACAGGGGTGTATGAACACTGAAGCTTTCTTT. Translation: CATRGQGCMNTEAFF.

This chain uses TRBV6-4 with TRBJ2-5; 11 bases map to TRBD2. Trimming removed 0 bases from V and 4 bases from J; junction bases left unmatched: 4. Germline loops: CDR1 MRHNA, CDR2 SNTAGT. CDR3 length: 16 residues. The CDR3 DNA reads as TGTGCCAGCAGTGACTCCGGGACTAGCGGTCCAGAGACCCAGTACTTC. Translated: CASSDSGTSGPETQYF.

The genes are TRBV6-5 and TRBJ2-7; TRBD2 matches 8 bases. Per germline, CDR1 MNHEY and CDR2 SVGAGI. V was clipped by 7 bases and J by 1 base; unmatched bases: 9. The CDR3 extends over 15 amino acids. CDR3 sequence reads: CASTTEAGASYEQYF. Here the CDR3 DNA reads TGTGCCAGCACCACCGAAGCGGGGGCGTCCTACGAGCAGTACTTC.

The DNA of the CDR3 is TGTGCCAGCAGCTCCCGGACTGACTCGCCAAATAACAATGAGCAGTTCTTC. Residues: CASSSRTDSPNNNEQFF. The chain has TRBV11-2 and TRBJ2-1; D is perhaps TRBD2 (5 bases). The CDR3 is made up of 17 amino acids. The germline V and J ends were trimmed by 4 bases and 5 bases, with 21 bases remaining between them. Looked up from germline, CDR1 is SGHAT and CDR2 is FQNNGV.